The clone carrying this T cell receptor beta chain appeared a few times. What it binds is not known. This specimen comes from a study of blood T cells in healthy people across ages. Findings of the study overall: Per-million-T-cell TCR beta diversity fell roughly linearly with age.

Germline CDR1 and CDR2: SGHDN and FVKESK. This CDR3 is 11 amino acids long. V was clipped by 2 bases and J by 8 bases, with 4 bases between them. It was with a sample-barcoded 5' primer and a J-beta primer mix that a second PCR of roughly 6 to 11 cycles was run. TCRdb called the 5' RACE reads again in MiXCR, with one record for every CDR3 protein. This table has about 2 million distinct CDR3 sequences, approximately 50% appearing once. Sequenced material: blood. This chain links TRBV14 with TRBJ2-1; no clear D gene. The sequence came from a woman aged 40-49 years in good health. CDR3 loop: CASSQFYEQFF. The CDR3 coding sequence is TGTGCCAGCAGCCAATTTTATGAGCAGTTCTTC.